This TCR beta chain was identified during a study of blood T cell repertoires in COVID-19 (dated by TCRdb to 2018 to 2021). For the wider study: Samples covering the acute and convalescent phases of COVID-19 were provided by collaborators in the United States, Italy and Spain. Where available, HLA class I and class II types were obtained from metadata supplied by the sample provider rather than from assay-based typing. The prospective study material was composed of cDNA or gDNA derived from T cells, B-cell-depleted T cells, or PBMCs. The repertoires were released in a freely available public database meant as a resource for research on the immune response to SARS-CoV-2. Samples were obtained from the ongoing ImmuneRACE study (first 160 participants) and from 950 to 1,500 subjects provided by 6 global collaborators. Subjects who had been exposed to COVID-19, were actively infected with it, or had recovered from it provided the deeply sampled blood TCRbeta repertoires that made up the dataset. The sample metadata nearly always contained a de-identified subject ID, COVID-19 status, age in years and sex.

The study at large found these results: Clinical and demographic metadata were provided uncurated, with the amount varying by source and participant.

The CDR3 numbers 14 residues from cysteine through phenylalanine. The CDR3 DNA has 42 bases and is translated from base 1. Here V drops 7 bases and J drops 0 bases, and the junction holds 6 bases not matched to any gene. CDR1 and CDR2 (SQVTM, ANQGSEA) derive from the germline V gene. One collaborating source in Seattle enrolled patients during active infection and followed them longitudinally through the course of disease. Collaborating institutions collected whole blood in K2EDTA tubes following their own protocols. Collaborator samples were shipped for TCRbeta analysis as frozen whole blood, isolated PBMCs, or DNA extracted from either sample type. TCRbeta CDR3 regions were amplified from genomic DNA by means of the immunoSEQ Assay, a bias-controlled multiplex PCR. The paper's processing steps were these. The number of nucleated cells in each sample was estimated from the amplification of reference gene primers within the assay. To quantify the absolute abundance of each unique TCRbeta CDR3 rearrangement, sequence reads were collapsed and filtered. For each sample, productive Simpson clonality was calculated as the square root of Simpson's diversity index over productive rearrangements. In TCRdb, the immuneACCESS table is reduced to in-frame sequences with V and J assigned. These tables do not hold every clone; where another copy was compared, an unresolved V gene accounts for under half, and the others remain unexplained. Clone size and V and J calls were adopted from that table, with D and trimming inferred from the DNA. The sample has approximately 250,000 clones on record, roughly 86% of them singletons. The top ten constitute over 5% of the sample.

About this clone: Its recognized antigen is unknown. No base quality information exists; no much larger clone differs at one position.

Sequenced sample: peripheral blood. This TCR was sampled from a woman aged 55 to 70 with COVID-19, enrolled during active disease. The sequence joins TRBV29-1 to TRBJ1-3, with TRBD1 matching 7 junction bases. The CDR3 has the sequence CSATAGGSGNTIYF. The nucleotide sequence is TGCAGCGCGACCGCAGGGGGCTCTGGAAACACCATATATTTT.